A selection of T cell receptor beta chains follows, all from one sample in a study of identical twins. Each CDR3 protein is one row after TCRdb ran MiXCR on the 5' RACE reads. Here the sample spans roughly 230,000 distinct CDR3 sequences, around 8.3% being singletons. The sample was also reused in another study, on yellow fever vaccine responses in identical twins.

Sequencing input: CD8+ T cells sorted from blood. These receptors all come from a woman aged 18-29 years in good health. CDR3s include the opening cysteine and the closing phenylalanine or tryptophan. Fields, in order: D gene, J gene, V gene, clone size, CDR3 protein, CDR3 DNA. A D gene is named only where the DNA matches it firmly. Clone size is stated in some rows and not others, as once, few, many or a class when expanded.

>TRBD2|TRBJ2-1|TRBV11-2|many
CASILTSGYNEQFF
TGTGCCAGCATCTTGACTAGCGGCTACAATGAGCAGTTCTTC
>.|TRBJ2-5|TRBV27|.
CASSLSSFEETQYF
TGTGCCAGCAGTTTATCCAGTTTCGAAGAGACCCAGTACTTC
>.|TRBJ2-3|TRBV28|many
CASSFWAEGRTTQYF
TGTGCCAGCAGTTTTTGGGCGGAGGGGAGGACCACGCAGTATTTT
>TRBD1|TRBJ2-1|TRBV12-3/TRBV12-4|many
CASSRTGASYNEQFF
TGTGCCAGCAGCCGTACAGGGGCCTCCTACAATGAGCAGTTCTTC
>TRBD2|TRBJ2-3|TRBV7-2|.
CASSFTSGGTQYF
TGTGCCAGCAGCTTCACTAGCGGGGGGACGCAGTATTTT
>TRBD1|TRBJ2-7|TRBV4-3|.
CASSQRTGDEQYF
TGCGCCAGCAGCCAAAGGACAGGGGACGAGCAGTACTTC
>.|TRBJ2-2|TRBV30|.
CAWSVVWAVNGELFF
TGTGCCTGGAGCGTCGTGTGGGCTGTGAACGGGGAGCTGTTTTTT
>TRBD1|TRBJ2-7|TRBV28|many
CASSLKGTGYYEQYF
TGTGCCAGCAGTTTAAAGGGGACAGGGTACTACGAGCAGTACTTC
>TRBD1|TRBJ2-1|TRBV12-5|many
CASESDRGGYNEQFF
TGTGCTAGTGAATCTGACAGGGGCGGTTACAATGAGCAGTTCTTC
>TRBD1|TRBJ2-3|TRBV29-1|many
CSVDSGLGQGVFTDTQYF
TGCAGCGTTGATTCAGGTTTGGGACAGGGGGTATTCACAGATACGCAGTATTTT
>TRBD1|TRBJ2-1|TRBV28|many
CASSLRGGDNGNEQFF
TGTGCCAGCAGTTTACGAGGGGGCGACAATGGCAATGAGCAGTTCTTC
>TRBD1|TRBJ2-7|TRBV10-3|many
CAISEGRGSYEQYF
TGTGCCATCAGTGAAGGCAGGGGGTCCTACGAGCAGTACTTC
>.|TRBJ2-2|TRBV4-2|many
CASSQGSDTGELFF
TGTGCCAGCAGCCAAGGGTCGGACACCGGGGAGCTGTTTTTT
>.|TRBJ2-3|TRBV2|.
CASSERRGETEAQYF
TGTGCCAGCAGTGAGAGGCGGGGAGAGACTGAAGCGCAGTATTTT
>TRBD1|TRBJ2-3|TRBV11-2|.
CASSYPDRNPPDTQYF
TGTGCCAGCAGCTACCCGGACAGGAACCCCCCAGATACGCAGTATTTT
>.|TRBJ2-7|TRBV7-9|many
CASSWTDYEQYF
TGTGCCAGCAGTTGGACAGACTACGAGCAGTACTTC
>.|TRBJ1-1|TRBV5-1|few
CASLEPGLMTEAFF
TGCGCCAGCTTGGAGCCGGGTCTAATGACTGAAGCTTTCTTT
>TRBD2|TRBJ2-5|TRBV7-8|few
CASSLDLLAGGETQYF
TGTGCCAGCAGCTTAGATCTACTAGCGGGGGGAGAGACCCAGTACTTC
>TRBD2|TRBJ2-1|TRBV10-3|.
CAIRGGQGASGRQLNEQFF
TGTGCCATCAGGGGCGGACAGGGAGCTAGCGGGAGGCAGTTGAATGAGCAGTTCTTC
>TRBD1|TRBJ2-6|TRBV9|few
CASSANRGLSSGANVLTF
TGTGCCAGCAGCGCAAACAGGGGTTTGTCGTCTGGGGCCAACGTCCTGACTTTC
>.|TRBJ1-1|TRBV5-1|.
CASSPADRLNTEAFF
TGCGCCAGCAGCCCCGCCGACAGGCTGAACACTGAAGCTTTCTTT
>.|TRBJ1-4|TRBV9|many
CASSPGADEKLFF
TGTGCCAGCAGCCCGGGCGCGGATGAAAAACTGTTTTTT
>.|TRBJ2-7|TRBV4-3|.
CASSQDRPPVEGLSYEQYF
TGCGCCAGCAGCCAAGATCGCCCCCCGGTCGAAGGGTTATCCTACGAGCAGTACTTC
>.|TRBJ2-7|TRBV20-1|.
CSARGGNPIEQYF
TGCAGTGCTAGGGGCGGGAACCCCATCGAGCAGTACTTC
>.|TRBJ1-4|TRBV20-1|many
CSARHRDSLPVEKLFF
TGCAGTGCTCGTCACAGGGATTCCCTTCCTGTTGAAAAACTGTTTTTT
>TRBD2|TRBJ2-3|TRBV12-3/TRBV12-4|few
CASRGLGGITDTQYF
TGTGCCAGCAGGGGACTAGGAGGAATCACAGATACGCAGTATTTT
>TRBD2|TRBJ2-1|TRBV27|many
CASSLGEGASGYEQFF
TGTGCCAGCAGTTTAGGGGAAGGGGCTAGCGGATATGAGCAGTTCTTC
>TRBD1|TRBJ2-5|TRBV7-2|.
CASSGTGSETQYF
TGTGCCAGCAGCGGGACAGGGTCGGAGACCCAGTACTTC
>TRBD1|TRBJ1-1|TRBV6-1|few
CASSPRDREGAFF
TGTGCCAGCAGTCCCCGGGACAGGGAGGGGGCTTTCTTT
>.|TRBJ2-3|TRBV27|.
CASNSFSSTDTQYF
TGTGCCAGCAATAGCTTCTCTAGCACAGATACGCAGTATTTT
>TRBD2|TRBJ2-1|TRBV2|many
CATIGLGESDEQFF
TGTGCCACCATAGGACTAGGAGAGAGCGATGAGCAGTTCTTC
>TRBD1|TRBJ2-1|TRBV27|many
CAGSIGTGYTNSEQFF
TGTGCCGGATCTATCGGGACAGGGTACACCAACAGTGAGCAGTTCTTC
>.|TRBJ2-1|TRBV23-1|.
CASSQSGARGARANEQFF
TGCGCCAGCAGTCAATCGGGGGCTCGAGGGGCCCGCGCAAATGAGCAGTTCTTC
>.|TRBJ2-5|TRBV28|many
CARHRNAFQGTQYF
TGTGCCCGACACAGGAATGCATTTCAAGGGACCCAGTACTTC
>TRBD2|TRBJ2-5|TRBV20-1|few
CSASLNFPGGVNPETQYF
TGCAGTGCTAGTTTGAATTTTCCGGGAGGAGTAAACCCGGAGACCCAGTACTTC
>.|TRBJ2-3|TRBV29-1|.
CSVGSNTDTQYF
TGCAGCGTTGGAAGTAACACAGATACGCAGTATTTT
>TRBD1|TRBJ2-5|TRBV7-7|few
CASSLVFGTGGQETQYF
TGTGCTAGCAGCTTAGTTTTTGGGACAGGGGGACAAGAGACCCAGTACTTC
>TRBD1|TRBJ2-5|TRBV20-1|many
CSATLDRELETQYF
TGCAGTGCTACGTTAGACAGGGAATTAGAGACCCAGTACTTC
>.|TRBJ1-1|TRBV2|many
CASGGSPPFF
TGTGCCAGCGGAGGCTCCCCTCCTTTCTTT
>TRBD1|TRBJ2-3|TRBV3-1|.
CASSPSGQGTDTQYF
TGTGCCAGCAGCCCCTCCGGACAGGGAACAGATACGCAGTATTTT
>.|TRBJ2-1|TRBV27|many
CASSLSYKGLEFF
TGTGCCAGCAGTTTATCGTATAAGGGGCTGGAGTTCTTC
>.|TRBJ1-2|TRBV6-2/TRBV6-3|few
CASSPGRQFYGYTF
TGTGCCAGCAGCCCGGGACGGCAATTCTATGGCTACACCTTC
>TRBD2|TRBJ2-1|TRBV7-3|.
CASSLSGGVYNEQFF
TGTGCCAGCAGCTTAAGCGGGGGGGTGTACAATGAGCAGTTCTTC
>.|TRBJ2-7|TRBV10-2|few
CASTAASSYEQYF
TGCGCCAGCACGGCTGCTTCCTCCTACGAGCAGTACTTC
>TRBD2|TRBJ2-1|TRBV6-1|few
CASSGTSGSYNEQFF
TGTGCCAGCAGTGGTACTAGCGGGTCCTACAATGAGCAGTTCTTC
>.|TRBJ2-1|TRBV10-2|.
CASSLQGGGSYNEQFF
TGCGCCAGCAGTCTACAGGGCGGAGGTTCCTACAATGAGCAGTTCTTC
>.|TRBJ2-3|TRBV4-3|once
CASSPTDGSDTQYF
TGCGCCAGCAGCCCGACTGATGGATCAGATACGCAGTATTTT
>TRBD1|TRBJ1-1|TRBV20-1|.
CSARDQDRDTEAFF
TGCAGTGCTAGAGATCAGGACAGGGACACTGAAGCTTTCTTT
>.|TRBJ2-4|TRBV29-1|few
CSVGRLGSKNIQYF
TGCAGCGTCGGTAGATTGGGTTCCAAAAACATTCAGTACTTC
>.|TRBJ1-1|TRBV6-2/TRBV6-3|.
CASSSILDTEAFF
TGTGCCAGCAGTTCCATTTTGGACACTGAAGCTTTCTTT
>.|TRBJ2-7|TRBV4-3|many
CASSQDVAYEQYF
TGCGCCAGCAGCCAAGATGTCGCCTACGAGCAGTACTTC
>TRBD1|TRBJ2-7|TRBV20-1|many
CSARRDSAYEQYF
TGCAGTGCTAGAAGGGACAGTGCCTACGAGCAGTACTTC
>TRBD1|TRBJ2-1|TRBV7-9|few
CASSSAGQGIHEQFF
TGTGCCAGCAGCTCGGCGGGACAGGGGATACATGAGCAGTTCTTC
>.|TRBJ2-1|TRBV11-1|many
CASSNTPRSQYNEQFF
TGTGCCAGCAGCAATACCCCCCGGAGCCAATACAATGAGCAGTTCTTC
>TRBD1|TRBJ2-5|TRBV20-1|many
CSATGTEQETQYF
TGCAGTGCTACCGGGACAGAGCAAGAGACCCAGTACTTC